The 17 T cell receptor beta chains below were found in one sample sequenced in a study of T cell repertoires in cytomegalovirus infection. From the reads, TCRdb called clonotypes with MiXCR, one entry per CDR3 protein. The sample includes around 250,000 distinct CDR3 sequences, over 15% of them seen just once. Sequencing input: CD8+ T cells from PBMCs. The receptors were gathered from a human donor in good health (CMV status not recorded). Some clones in this sample may be carry-over from other donors' samples.

The rearrangement uses TRBV28 and TRBJ2-7; D perhaps matches TRBD1 (5 bases). The CDR3 spans 15 residues. Trimming pared 2 bases from V and 2 bases from J, leaving 13 bases between. The germline CDR1 and CDR2 sequences are MDHEN and SYDVKM. The CDR3 nucleotides are TGTGCCAGCAGTTTAGGTGACAGTTTCACCTACGAGCAGTACTTC. This codes for CASSLGDSFTYEQYF.

The chain employs TRBV20-1 and TRBJ2-7; 7 nucleotides align to TRBD2. The J segment lost 3 bases and the V segment lost 6 bases, leaving 14 bases of the junction unmatched. Germline V gene data show CDR1 as DFQATT and CDR2 as SNEGSKA (reference sequence). The CDR3 contains 15 residues. Here the CDR3 reads CSAKERSGASYEQYF. CDR3 nucleotide sequence: TGCAGTGCCAAAGAGAGGAGCGGGGCGAGCTACGAGCAGTACTTC.

The chain couples TRBV28 to TRBJ2-3; 11 bases align to TRBD2. CDR1 is MDHEN, CDR2 SYDVKM, per germline. The junction had 14 bases not matched to a gene; V was cut back by 4 bases and J by 2 bases. The CDR3 contains 19 residues. The CDR3 loop reads CASSYHLAGGPGPTDTQYF. The CDR3 DNA follows: TGTGCCAGCAGTTACCATCTAGCGGGGGGCCCCGGCCCCACAGATACGCAGTATTTT.

This clonotype was observed a handful of times. This sequence joins TRBV5-5 and TRBJ1-1; the D gene is possibly TRBD1 (6 bases). V was pared by 4 bases and J by 1 base, with 14 bases between. The CDR3 loop spans 15 amino acids. Germline-derived CDR1 and CDR2 are SGHKS and YYEKEE (reference sequence). CDR3 in amino acids: CASSPSDSPNTEAFF. CDR3 DNA: TGTGCCAGCAGCCCCTCGGACAGTCCGAACACTGAAGCTTTCTTT.

This rearrangement joins TRBV3-1 to TRBJ2-3; no definite D call. The CDR3 has 13 amino acids. Germline lookup yields CDR1 LGHDT and CDR2 YNNKEL (reference sequence). V lost 0 bases to trimming and J lost 5 bases, with 6 bases between them. The CDR3 region is CASSQDPGDTQYF. The CDR3 nucleotides read TGTGCCAGCAGCCAAGACCCGGGAGATACGCAGTATTTT.

As regards this clonotype: A read error is likely, as this CDR3 ends without the conserved phenylalanine or tryptophan. Because the CDR3's place on the DNA is in doubt, the DNA is left out and the CDR3 is given as listed by TCRdb. V and J are TRBV7-9 and TRBJ1-1; no check of the table's D call, TRBD1, against the DNA was made. The CDR3 spans 12 amino acids, including both terminal residues. CDR1 SEHNR and CDR2 FQNEAQ come from the germline V gene (reference sequence). The chain's CDR3 is CPSSRNLGGADY.

There are a few counts of this clonotype. The chain employs TRBV6-5 and TRBJ1-5; possibly TRBD1 for D (5 bases). Trimming left V 5 bases short and J 0 bases short, with 14 bases between. The CDR3 totals 16 residues. Germline V gene data show CDR1 as MNHEY and CDR2 as SVGAGI. The CDR3 DNA reads TGTGCCAGCAGTCTTGGGGGAACTTATAGCAATCAGCCCCAGCATTTT. Encoded protein: CASSLGGTYSNQPQHF.

This clonotype showed up many times. This chain joins TRBV6-2 or TRBV6-3 and TRBJ1-5; D is undetermined. V was pared by 5 bases and J by 3 bases, with 17 bases between. The CDR3 has 16 residues. From germline, CDR1 is MNHEY and CDR2 SVGEGT. CDR3 residues: CASSNPGRTFNQPQHF. The CDR3 DNA reads as TGTGCCAGCAGTAATCCAGGACGCACCTTCAATCAGCCCCAGCATTTT.

This clonotype was detected a few times. The genes are TRBV20-1 and TRBJ2-3; 8 bases fit TRBD2. The CDR3 covers 16 residues. Per the germline V gene, CDR1 is DFQATT and CDR2 is SNEGSKA (reference sequence). Trimming cost V 0 bases and J 5 bases; bases outside gene matches: 10. The chain's CDR3 is CSARDRFDSGEDTQYF. In nucleotides, the CDR3 is TGCAGTGCTAGAGATCGATTTGATAGCGGGGAAGATACGCAGTATTTT.

This clonotype was detected a few times. The rearrangement uses TRBV7-9 and TRBJ2-6, with a weak D call TRBD1 (6 bases). CDR3 size: 20 residues. In germline, CDR1 is SEHNR, CDR2 FQNEAQ (reference sequence). Trimming shortened V by 1 base and J by 0 bases, and 19 bases separated the two germline ends. The CDR3 is CASSLVYGDRPDSGANVLTF. DNA of the CDR3: TGTGCCAGCAGCTTAGTTTACGGCGACAGGCCGGACTCTGGGGCCAACGTCCTGACTTTC.

This clonotype was recorded a few times. The rearrangement joins TRBV29-1 to TRBJ2-1, with D unclear. CDR1 SQVTM and CDR2 ANQGSEA come from the germline V gene. Trimming pared 0 bases from V and 7 bases from J, leaving 22 bases between. CDR3 length: 17 amino acids. The CDR3 coding sequence is TGCAGCGTTGAAGATAGAGTGTCGGTTCTGGGCTCTAATGAGCAGTTCTTC. Its protein product is CSVEDRVSVLGSNEQFF.

The chain has TRBV6-1 and TRBJ2-7; tentatively, D is TRBD1 or TRBD2 (5 bases each). This CDR3 contains 18 residues. Germline CDR1 MNHNS, CDR2 SASEGT. Trimming removed 3 bases at V and 3 bases at J, with 24 bases between. The CDR3 is CASSDPSDRFGEYYEQYF. DNA for the CDR3: TGTGCCAGCAGTGACCCCTCTGACAGATTTGGGGAGTACTACGAGCAGTACTTC.

The chain combines TRBV12-3 or TRBV12-4 with TRBJ1-1; possible D gene TRBD1, 5 bases. V lost 4 bases to trimming and J lost 5 bases, with 14 bases between them. This CDR3 spans 14 amino acids. CDR3 residues: CASSYGGIGTEAFF. Written as DNA, the CDR3 is TGTGCCAGCAGTTACGGGGGGATCGGGACTGAAGCTTTCTTT.

J is TRBJ2-3 and V is TRBV20-1, with 8 bases fitting TRBD2. The CDR3 runs to 14 residues. The germline V gene has CDR1 DFQATT and CDR2 SNEGSKA (reference sequence). With V trimmed by 4 bases and J by 8 bases, 11 bases remained unmatched. This CDR3 is CSATRTSGGGTQYF. Written as DNA, the CDR3 is TGCAGTGCTACCAGAACGAGCGGGGGTGGTACGCAGTATTTT.

The chain joins TRBV19 to TRBJ1-1, with a weak D call TRBD1 (5 bases). V gave up 5 bases and J gave up 4 bases, with 14 bases separating them. The CDR3 runs to 14 residues. Germline V gene lookup returns CDR1 LNHDA and CDR2 SQIVND (reference sequence). The CDR3: CASSEFREATEAFF. The CDR3 nucleotides are TGTGCCAGTAGTGAATTCAGGGAAGCCACTGAAGCTTTCTTT.

The chain joins TRBV7-4 to TRBJ2-7, with D perhaps matching TRBD1 (6 bases). The V gene lost 5 bases and the J gene lost 0 bases, with 17 bases spanning the gap. CDR3 length: 16 amino acids. Germline-derived CDR1 and CDR2 are SGHVT and SQSDAQ. CDR3 protein: CASSQGRGILSYEQYF. The CDR3 region has the DNA TGTGCCAGCAGCCAGGGTAGGGGGATCCTCTCCTACGAGCAGTACTTC.

The chain has TRBV6-6 and TRBJ2-3, with D perhaps TRBD2 (6 bases). The CDR3 covers 14 residues. Between the trimmed V and J ends, which lost 8 bases and 5 bases, there was a span of 17 bases. Germline CDR1 is MNHNY and CDR2 is SVGAGI (reference sequence). CDR3 sequence reads: CASGNGGPGDTQYF. DNA for the CDR3: TGTGCCAGCGGGAACGGGGGTCCGGGAGATACGCAGTATTTT.